One TCR beta chain is described in this entry. The data were taken from a study of blood T cell repertoires in COVID-19. The germline V and J ends were trimmed by 7 bases and 1 base, with 16 bases remaining between them. CDR3 size: 15 residues. Germline V CDR1 and CDR2: LNHDA, SQIVND (reference sequence). As processed by the authors: By means of reference gene primer amplification, nucleated cell counts were estimated. Sequenced by immunoSEQ multiplex PCR; TCRdb stores in-frame clones only, minus some. Clonal size and the V and J genes are those of that table, whereas D and trimming came from the DNA. Of around 72,000 clones listed, over 80% were seen once; the top ten hold less than 7%.

This sequence was found in a woman between 45 and 60 years old with acute or convalescent COVID-19. The V call is TRBV19, the J call TRBJ1-2; D might be TRBD1 (5 bases). Sequenced: peripheral blood. The chain's CDR3 is CASKTGHNINYGYTF. CDR3 DNA: TGTGCCAGTAAAACTGGACATAATATTAACTATGGCTACACCTTC.